This section outlines one TCR beta chain sequence together with its context. Random hexamers primed reverse transcription of about 0.45 to 1 ug RNA. TCRdb called the immunoSEQ multiplex PCR reads again in MiXCR, with one record for every CDR3 protein. The sample carries a few hundred thousand distinct CDR3 sequences, roughly nine tenths recorded once. This specimen belongs to a study of CD8 T cells in Susac syndrome. This CDR3 spans 15 amino acids. Trimming stripped 10 bases from V and 2 bases from J, with 19 bases between. CDR1 and CDR2 from the germline V gene are SGHNT and YYREEE (reference sequence).

This sequence originates from a human donor with multiple sclerosis. The chain links TRBV5-4 to TRBJ2-1; D is possibly TRBD1 (6 bases). Sequenced input: CD8+ T cells from PBMCs. The CDR3 DNA sequence: TGTGCCGTAGAAGGCAGGGGTAGCCCCTACAATGAGCAGTTCTTC. This codes for CAVEGRGSPYNEQFF.